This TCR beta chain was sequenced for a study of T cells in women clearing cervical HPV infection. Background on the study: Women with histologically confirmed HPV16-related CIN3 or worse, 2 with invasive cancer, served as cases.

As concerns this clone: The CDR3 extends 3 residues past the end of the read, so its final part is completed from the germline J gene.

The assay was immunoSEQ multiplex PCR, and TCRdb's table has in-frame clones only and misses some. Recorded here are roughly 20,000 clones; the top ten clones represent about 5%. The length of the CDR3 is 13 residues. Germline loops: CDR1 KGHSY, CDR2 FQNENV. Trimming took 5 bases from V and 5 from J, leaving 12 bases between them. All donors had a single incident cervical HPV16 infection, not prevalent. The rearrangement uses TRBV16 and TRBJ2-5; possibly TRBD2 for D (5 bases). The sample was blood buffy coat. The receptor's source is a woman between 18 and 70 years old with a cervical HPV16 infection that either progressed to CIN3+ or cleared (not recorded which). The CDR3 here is CASSAGGLETQYF. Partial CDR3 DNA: TGTGCCAGCAGCGCCGGCGGGCTGGAGACC. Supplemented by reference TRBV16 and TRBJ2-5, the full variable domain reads GEEVAQTPKHLVRGEGQKAKLYCAPIKGHSYVFWYQQVLKNEFKFLISFQNENVFDETGMPKERFSAKCLPNSPCSLEIQATKLEDSAVYFCASSAGGLETQYFGPGTRLLVL.